This record looks at one T cell receptor beta chain sequence and its context. Sequenced by immunoSEQ multiplex PCR; TCRdb stores in-frame clones only, minus some. This repertoire shows hundreds of thousands of clones, about 90% found once; its top ten account for 1.5% to 2%. There are 13 residues in the CDR3. Trimming stripped 8 bases from V and 7 bases from J, with 12 bases between. The germline CDR1 and CDR2 sequences are MNHEY and SVGAGI. The data belong to a study of blood T cell repertoires in COVID-19. Seattle-derived patients entered the study during active infection and were followed longitudinally.

This receptor was obtained from a woman in her twenties or thirties with COVID-19, enrolled during active disease. The specimen was peripheral blood. The J gene is TRBJ1-6, the V gene TRBV6-5; D is unclear. This CDR3 reads CASSGKTNSPLHF. Here the CDR3 DNA reads TGTGCCAGCTCGGGAAAAACCAATTCACCCCTCCACTTT.